This entry is about one TCR beta chain. Antigen unknown. This sample was included in a study of shared clonotypes between healthy human individuals. Study outcomes and limitations: Sharing of clonotypes among donors was expected to vary with sequencing depth. What rarefaction showed was incomplete sorted-subset sequencing despite large depth. Clonotypes which were not shared had lower generation probabilities than clonotypes that all four donors shared.

Positive CCR7 selection of CD45RO-negative cells yielded the naive CD8 cells, and terminally differentiated effector memory CD45RA+ cells were excluded. The protocol was immunoSEQ multiplex PCR, while the TCRdb copy is restricted to in-frame clones and leaves out a portion. The table records about 2.1 million clones, 90% to 95% of them present only once. V was cut by 5 bases and J by 1 base, with 6 bases left in between. The germline gives CDR1 LGHNA, CDR2 YNFKEQ. CDR3 length: 12 amino acids. The sample taken for sequencing was naive CD8+ T cells from PBMCs. This rearrangement joins TRBV4-2 to TRBJ2-7; no clear D gene. This TCR derives from a man between 18 and 29 years old in good health. Some clones in this sample may be carry-over from other donors' samples. This CDR3 is CASSSRSYEQYF. The CDR3 DNA follows: TGTGCCAGCAGCTCCCGATCCTACGAGCAGTACTTC.